This entry lists 11 T cell receptor beta chains sequenced from one sample in a study of shared clonotypes between healthy human individuals. Naive CD8 cells comprised CD45RO-negative, CCR7-positively selected cells, excluding terminally differentiated effector memory CD45RA+ cells. Repertoires were generated with immunoSEQ multiplex PCR, while TCRdb's copy carries only in-frame clones and drops some. The sample shows millions of clones, over 85% of them seen only once. The sample was naive CD8+ T cells sorted from blood. All receptors derive from a man in his late teens or twenties in good health.

This chain connects TRBV7-9 to TRBJ1-4; a possible D gene is TRBD1 (6 bases). The CDR3 length is 16 residues. Germline V gene data show CDR1 as SEHNR and CDR2 as FQNEAQ (reference sequence). Trimming shortened V by 5 bases and J by 0 bases, and 13 bases separated the two germline ends. The chain's CDR3 is CASSPDSPTTNEKLFF. CDR3 in DNA: TGTGCCAGCAGCCCGGACAGCCCCACAACTAATGAAAAACTGTTTTTT.

This chain connects TRBV2 to TRBJ2-3; D perhaps matches TRBD2 (5 bases). This CDR3 is 15 amino acids long. The germline V and J ends were trimmed by 1 base and 3 bases, with 11 bases remaining between them. Germline lookup yields CDR1 SNHLY and CDR2 FYNNEI. CDR3 DNA sequence: TGTGCCAGCAGTGAAGGGGAGAGTTGGACAGATACGCAGTATTTT. It codes for CASSEGESWTDTQYF.

CDR3 protein: CASSTATNEKLFF. The CDR3 nucleotides read TGTGCCAGCAGCACTGCAACTAATGAAAAACTGTTTTTT. The V call is TRBV5-4, the J call TRBJ1-4; D call uncertain. The CDR3 consists of 13 residues. The V end was cut by 4 bases, the J end by 0 bases, with 4 bases between. Germline V CDR1 and CDR2: SGHNT, YYREEE (reference sequence).

The chain links TRBV4-3 to TRBJ2-7; weak D call: TRBD2 (6 bases). Germline assignment: CDR1 LGHNA and CDR2 YSLEER. The CDR3 consists of 17 residues. The ends were cut back, 1 base at V and 1 base at J, with 17 bases in the middle. The DNA of the CDR3 is TGCGCCAGCAGCCAAGGGGCGGAGGGCTTTCTTTCCTACGAGCAGTACTTC. Translation: CASSQGAEGFLSYEQYF.

The chain couples TRBV13 to TRBJ2-2; D remains ambiguous. V was clipped by 5 bases and J by 6 bases, with 7 bases between them. The CDR3 is 12 amino acids. CDR1 and CDR2 from the germline V gene are PRHDT and FYEKMQ (reference sequence). CDR3 protein: CASSHDAGELFF. The CDR3 DNA sequence: TGTGCCAGCAGCCACGACGCCGGGGAGCTGTTTTTT.

As concerns this clone: This CDR3 is also generated by other DNA sequences in the sample. The chain couples TRBV30 to TRBJ2-3; D uncertain. The V gene lost 3 bases and the J gene lost 0 bases, with 4 bases spanning the gap. This CDR3 has 12 amino acids. CDR1 is GTSNPN and CDR2 is SVGIG in the germline V gene (reference sequence). The CDR3 sequence is CAWSVSTDTQYF. CDR3 DNA: TGTGCCTGGAGCGTGAGCACAGATACGCAGTATTTT.

V usage is TRBV21-1 and J usage is TRBJ2-3. TRBV21-1 is annotated as a pseudogene. CDR3 length equals 15 residues. This chain's CDR3 is CASTTRGRGTDTQYF. The CDR3, as DNA: TGTGCCAGCACCACCCGGGGCAGGGGCACAGATACGCAGTATTTT.

The chain combines TRBV28 with TRBJ2-7; D is perhaps TRBD1 or TRBD2 (5 bases each). Trimming cost V 8 bases and J 0 bases, with 17 bases left between them. The CDR3 loop spans 15 amino acids. Per the germline V gene, CDR1 is MDHEN and CDR2 is SYDVKM. The CDR3 coding sequence is TGTGCCAGCGGTACCCGGGACGGCTTCTCCTACGAGCAGTACTTC. Translating it yields CASGTRDGFSYEQYF.

This chain uses TRBV7-9 with TRBJ2-3; D ambiguous. CDR3 size: 13 residues. Germline-derived CDR1 and CDR2 are SEHNR and FQNEAQ (reference sequence). Trimming stripped 0 bases from V and 6 bases from J, with 7 bases between. The DNA of the CDR3 is TGTGCCAGCAGCTTAGCCAGTTCGGATACGCAGTATTTT. Protein product: CASSLASSDTQYF.

The genes are TRBV18 and TRBJ1-1; 10 bases line up with TRBD1. The germline CDR1 and CDR2 sequences are KGHSH and LQKENI. The CDR3 length is 14 residues. J gave up 5 bases and V 5 bases, and 5 bases lay outside the gene matches. DNA for the CDR3: TGTGCCAGCTCAAGACAGGGGGCAGAAACTGAAGCTTTCTTT. Translating it yields CASSRQGAETEAFF.

The rearrangement links TRBV30 to TRBJ1-2; TRBD1 matches at 8 bases. V shed 0 bases, J shed 4 bases, and the junction held 4 bases outside the gene matches. This CDR3 contains 14 residues. Germline CDR1 and CDR2: GTSNPN and SVGIG (reference sequence). The CDR3 DNA is TGTGCCTGGAGTGTACCCACAGGGGGCTATGGCTACACCTTC. Translating it yields CAWSVPTGGYGYTF.